A selection of T cell receptor beta chains follows, all from one sample in a study of blood T cell repertoires in COVID-19. Assay: immunoSEQ multiplex PCR; the TCRdb copy retains only in-frame clones and omits some. Of about 70,000 clones listed, about 82% are singletons. Sequencing input: peripheral blood. The receptors were sampled from a woman over 75 with active or convalescent COVID-19. Each CDR3 is given with its conserved first and last residue. A D gene is named only where the DNA matches it firmly. Not every row has a clone size; where given, it reads once, few, many or a size class.

clone_size j_call v_call d_call cdr3_aa cdr3_nt
few TRBJ2-3 TRBV10-1 TRBD2 CASSEASGTSGPDTQYF TGCGCCAGCAGTGAGGCGTCCGGGACTAGCGGACCAGATACGCAGTATTTT
- TRBJ1-2 TRBV6-6 TRBD1 CASAGQMNYGYTF TGTGCCAGTGCGGGACAGATGAACTATGGCTACACCTTC
- TRBJ2-1 TRBV3-1/TRBV3-2 TRBD2 CASSQHGTSGYNEQFF TGTGCCAGCAGCCAACATGGGACTAGCGGCTACAATGAGCAGTTCTTC
- TRBJ2-3 TRBV6-5 TRBD2 CASRTTLSGIAQYF TGTGCCAGCAGGACTACCCTTAGCGGGATTGCGCAGTATTTT
- TRBJ1-3 TRBV9 - CASSVDQGGGLGNTIYF TGTGCCAGCAGCGTAGATCAAGGCGGGGGACTGGGAAACACCATATATTTT
- TRBJ2-1 TRBV24-1 TRBD2 CATSDSPTSGSDEQFF TGTGCCACCAGTGATTCTCCGACTAGCGGGAGTGATGAGCAGTTCTTC
- TRBJ2-7 TRBV21-1 - CASSKMSWAVWPHSYEQYF TGTGCCAGCAGCAAAATGTCCTGGGCAGTATGGCCCCACTCCTACGAGCAGTACTTC
few TRBJ1-4 TRBV7-2 - CASSLILAGPNEKLFF TGTGCCAGCAGCTTAATTTTGGCAGGTCCGAATGAAAAACTGTTTTTT
- TRBJ2-1 TRBV19 TRBD2 CASSASTSGSGNEQFF TGTGCCAGTAGTGCTTCTACTAGCGGGAGTGGCAATGAGCAGTTCTTC
- TRBJ2-7 TRBV5-8 TRBD1 CASRQTGTGDNEQYF TGTGCCAGCAGACAAACCGGGACAGGGGATAACGAGCAGTACTTC
- TRBJ1-5 TRBV19 TRBD1 CASKGAVRSNQPQHF TGTGCCAGTAAGGGGGCCGTGAGGAGCAATCAGCCCCAGCATTTT
- TRBJ2-5 TRBV11-2 - CASSFSEQETQYF TGTGCCAGCAGCTTTTCCGAGCAAGAGACCCAGTACTTC
once TRBJ2-5 TRBV7-9 TRBD2 CASSIAGAGETQYF TGTGCCAGCTCTATAGCGGGAGCAGGAGAGACCCAGTACTTC
- TRBJ2-3 TRBV2 - CASSEARAPVFADTQYF TGTGCCAGCAGTGAAGCGCGGGCCCCGGTGTTTGCAGATACGCAGTATTTT
few TRBJ1-6 TRBV7-9 - CASSSVMGGANYNSPLHF TGTGCCAGCAGCTCAGTTATGGGGGGGGCGAACTATAATTCACCCCTCCACTTT
- TRBJ1-5 TRBV28 - CASRPLAGNSNQPQHF TGTGCCAGCAGGCCCCTGGCGGGAAATAGCAATCAGCCCCAGCATTTT
- TRBJ2-5 TRBV7-2 - CASSSRGFEETQYF TGTGCCAGCAGCTCCAGGGGTTTCGAGGAGACCCAGTACTTC
- TRBJ2-5 TRBV19 - CASRAAETQYF TGTGCCAGCAGGGCCGCGGAGACCCAGTACTTC
- TRBJ2-1 TRBV3-1/TRBV3-2 TRBD2 CASSYWRTRAVNEQFF TGTGCCAGCAGCTACTGGAGGACTAGGGCGGTCAATGAGCAGTTCTTC
- TRBJ1-5 TRBV9 - CASSVDGRGVQPQHF TGTGCCAGCAGCGTAGATGGGAGGGGCGTCCAGCCCCAGCATTTT
- TRBJ2-1 TRBV24-1 TRBD2 CATSDTRTSGRISYNEQFF TGTGCCACCAGTGATACCCGGACTAGCGGGAGAATCTCCTACAATGAGCAGTTCTTC
- TRBJ1-5 TRBV6-4 - CASSEENRQNHSNQPQHF TGTGCCAGCAGTGAGGAGAACCGACAGAATCATAGCAATCAGCCCCAGCATTTT
- TRBJ1-6 TRBV15 - CATSRGAQQISPLHF TGTGCCACCAGCAGAGGGGCCCAACAGATTTCACCCCTCCACTTT
- TRBJ2-1 TRBV7-9 TRBD2 CASSGLAGVNEQFF TGTGCCAGCAGCGGACTAGCGGGGGTCAATGAGCAGTTCTTC